The source of this T cell receptor beta chain is a study of blood T cell repertoires in COVID-19. Whole-study context: Researchers got acute and convalescent COVID-19 samples from the United States, Italy and Spain. The cDNA or gDNA used as material had been derived from T cells, B-cell-depleted T cells, or PBMCs.

This CDR3 has 12 amino acids. V shed 4 bases and J shed 6 bases, with 7 bases lying between them. Germline values: CDR1 MNHEY, CDR2 SMNVEV (reference sequence). This clone has more than one count but fewer than ten. Per the original data handling: Scientists estimated how many nucleated cells there were by amplifying reference gene primers. The data were produced by immunoSEQ multiplex PCR, yet TCRdb's version contains in-frame clones alone and is incomplete. The V and J calls and clone size come from that table; D and trimming were worked out from the DNA. The profile covers roughly 150,000 clones, with 80% appearing a single time and 5% taken by the ten largest.

The sequence came from a woman in her forties or fifties with acute or convalescent COVID-19. This rearrangement joins TRBV27 to TRBJ2-1; D possibly corresponds to TRBD1 (5 bases). The specimen sequenced was peripheral blood. In DNA, the CDR3 is TGTGCCAGCAGTTCGACAGTCAATGAGCAGTTCTTC. This sequence encodes CASSSTVNEQFF.